The rows below give T cell receptor beta chains drawn from one sample of a study of Ad26.COV2.S vaccination and SARS-CoV-2 variants. Method: immunoSEQ multiplex PCR; TCRdb's copy keeps in-frame clones and lacks some. Of 410,000 or so clones in the sample, more than 80% were seen once. This specimen consisted of peripheral blood, obtained in a trial of Ad26.COV2.S vaccine versus placebo. The receptors shown here come from a person between 18 and 60 years old who received the Ad26.COV2.S COVID-19 vaccine or a placebo. Both conserved end residues are part of each CDR3. Fields, in order: CDR3 protein, clone size, D gene, CDR3 length, V gene, J gene. A D gene is named only where the DNA matches it firmly. Rows may omit the clone size; those that give it use once, few, many or a size class.

CDR3 protein: CASSDLADYNEQFF
clone size: .
D gene: TRBD2
CDR3 length: 14
V gene: TRBV25-1
J gene: TRBJ2-1

CDR3 protein: CASSLPFHWSRELFF
clone size: .
D gene: .
CDR3 length: 15
V gene: TRBV7-3
J gene: TRBJ2-2

CDR3 protein: CASRSGLADTGELFF
clone size: .
D gene: TRBD2
CDR3 length: 15
V gene: TRBV19
J gene: TRBJ2-2

CDR3 protein: CASSLGLGEKLFF
clone size: .
D gene: .
CDR3 length: 13
V gene: TRBV12-3/TRBV12-4
J gene: TRBJ1-4

CDR3 protein: CASSVSGTKHYQPQHF
clone size: .
D gene: .
CDR3 length: 16
V gene: TRBV6-1
J gene: TRBJ1-5

CDR3 protein: CASSLLPGGSQGHYGYTF
clone size: few
D gene: .
CDR3 length: 18
V gene: TRBV4-1
J gene: TRBJ1-2

CDR3 protein: CASSLARENEQFF
clone size: .
D gene: .
CDR3 length: 13
V gene: TRBV7-2
J gene: TRBJ2-1

CDR3 protein: CASSLALTRFSSTQYF
clone size: .
D gene: .
CDR3 length: 16
V gene: TRBV5-1
J gene: TRBJ2-7

CDR3 protein: CASSLDSPLHF
clone size: .
D gene: .
CDR3 length: 11
V gene: TRBV11-2
J gene: TRBJ1-6

CDR3 protein: CASSGRDRGDCTDTQYF
clone size: .
D gene: .
CDR3 length: 17
V gene: TRBV21-1
J gene: TRBJ2-3

CDR3 protein: CASSFQGATYEQYF
clone size: .
D gene: TRBD1
CDR3 length: 14
V gene: TRBV7-9
J gene: TRBJ2-7

CDR3 protein: CASSQDLLVLSEAFF
clone size: .
D gene: .
CDR3 length: 15
V gene: TRBV4-3
J gene: TRBJ1-1

CDR3 protein: CASRNTPGGQETQYF
clone size: .
D gene: TRBD1
CDR3 length: 15
V gene: TRBV6-6
J gene: TRBJ2-5

CDR3 protein: CASSTRTGPGTDTQYF
clone size: .
D gene: TRBD1
CDR3 length: 16
V gene: TRBV3-1/TRBV3-2
J gene: TRBJ2-3

CDR3 protein: CASSQQGGYGYTF
clone size: .
D gene: .
CDR3 length: 13
V gene: TRBV14
J gene: TRBJ1-2

CDR3 protein: CATSREGGRGTHNEQFF
clone size: once
D gene: .
CDR3 length: 17
V gene: TRBV15
J gene: TRBJ2-1

CDR3 protein: CASSPRGQETQYF
clone size: .
D gene: TRBD1
CDR3 length: 13
V gene: TRBV6-5
J gene: TRBJ2-5

CDR3 protein: CASTVWGDTQYF
clone size: once
D gene: .
CDR3 length: 12
V gene: TRBV7-9
J gene: TRBJ2-3

CDR3 protein: CASSRETDTQYF
clone size: .
D gene: .
CDR3 length: 12
V gene: TRBV28
J gene: TRBJ2-3

CDR3 protein: CASSEGGSSYEQYF
clone size: .
D gene: TRBD1
CDR3 length: 14
V gene: TRBV18
J gene: TRBJ2-7

CDR3 protein: CSASLTSGYNEQFF
clone size: .
D gene: TRBD2
CDR3 length: 14
V gene: TRBV20-1
J gene: TRBJ2-1

CDR3 protein: CASSPNPGGPLYEQYF
clone size: .
D gene: .
CDR3 length: 16
V gene: TRBV19
J gene: TRBJ2-7

CDR3 protein: CASSGQGTGNTIYF
clone size: .
D gene: TRBD1
CDR3 length: 14
V gene: TRBV5-1
J gene: TRBJ1-3

CDR3 protein: CASSRPGINEKLFF
clone size: .
D gene: .
CDR3 length: 14
V gene: TRBV5-6
J gene: TRBJ1-4

CDR3 protein: CASSAGWAGELFF
clone size: .
D gene: .
CDR3 length: 13
V gene: TRBV12-3/TRBV12-4
J gene: TRBJ2-2

CDR3 protein: CASSPTMISRQGAGNIQYF
clone size: once
D gene: TRBD1
CDR3 length: 19
V gene: TRBV14
J gene: TRBJ2-4

CDR3 protein: CASSPLSPRTASGYTF
clone size: .
D gene: .
CDR3 length: 16
V gene: TRBV28
J gene: TRBJ1-2

CDR3 protein: CASSLLTANTGELFF
clone size: .
D gene: .
CDR3 length: 15
V gene: TRBV28
J gene: TRBJ2-2

CDR3 protein: CASSQDRLAGGNYEQYF
clone size: .
D gene: TRBD2
CDR3 length: 17
V gene: TRBV4-3
J gene: TRBJ2-7

CDR3 protein: CASSIWTSYSTGELFF
clone size: .
D gene: TRBD2
CDR3 length: 16
V gene: TRBV19
J gene: TRBJ2-2

CDR3 protein: CASNSGSSGELFF
clone size: .
D gene: TRBD2
CDR3 length: 13
V gene: TRBV12-3/TRBV12-4
J gene: TRBJ2-2

CDR3 protein: CASSLSWEGETQYF
clone size: .
D gene: TRBD2
CDR3 length: 14
V gene: TRBV28
J gene: TRBJ2-5

CDR3 protein: CASSRGQGRQPQHF
clone size: .
D gene: TRBD1
CDR3 length: 14
V gene: TRBV19
J gene: TRBJ1-5

CDR3 protein: CASSPEPGLADDEQFF
clone size: .
D gene: TRBD2
CDR3 length: 16
V gene: TRBV5-6
J gene: TRBJ2-1

CDR3 protein: CASSYRDEQYF
clone size: .
D gene: .
CDR3 length: 11
V gene: TRBV6-6
J gene: TRBJ2-7

CDR3 protein: CASSQDMNTEAFF
clone size: .
D gene: .
CDR3 length: 13
V gene: TRBV6-2/TRBV6-3
J gene: TRBJ1-1

CDR3 protein: CASSERDSSSGANVLTF
clone size: once
D gene: TRBD1
CDR3 length: 17
V gene: TRBV25-1
J gene: TRBJ2-6

CDR3 protein: CASSVDRGDSPLHF
clone size: .
D gene: TRBD1
CDR3 length: 14
V gene: TRBV9
J gene: TRBJ1-6

CDR3 protein: CASERNSGANVLTF
clone size: .
D gene: .
CDR3 length: 14
V gene: TRBV2
J gene: TRBJ2-6

CDR3 protein: CASSLGGSLQDEQFF
clone size: .
D gene: .
CDR3 length: 15
V gene: TRBV7-7
J gene: TRBJ2-1

CDR3 protein: CASSVTGGSVDTEAFF
clone size: .
D gene: TRBD1
CDR3 length: 16
V gene: TRBV5-1
J gene: TRBJ1-1

CDR3 protein: CASSPFALSRGSNTGELFF
clone size: .
D gene: .
CDR3 length: 19
V gene: TRBV4-3
J gene: TRBJ2-2

CDR3 protein: CASSVGGTANSGNTIYF
clone size: once
D gene: .
CDR3 length: 17
V gene: TRBV9
J gene: TRBJ1-3

CDR3 protein: CAISEGTENIQYF
clone size: .
D gene: .
CDR3 length: 13
V gene: TRBV10-3
J gene: TRBJ2-4

CDR3 protein: CASSIFRDRRSYEQYF
clone size: .
D gene: TRBD1
CDR3 length: 16
V gene: TRBV7-8
J gene: TRBJ2-7

CDR3 protein: CSAKVGTEAFF
clone size: few
D gene: .
CDR3 length: 11
V gene: TRBV20-1
J gene: TRBJ1-1

CDR3 protein: CASGSSGANTEAFF
clone size: .
D gene: .
CDR3 length: 14
V gene: TRBV9
J gene: TRBJ1-1

CDR3 protein: CASSQLNTEAFF
clone size: .
D gene: .
CDR3 length: 12
V gene: TRBV3-1/TRBV3-2
J gene: TRBJ1-1

CDR3 protein: CASSILGKAANSPLHF
clone size: .
D gene: .
CDR3 length: 16
V gene: TRBV19
J gene: TRBJ1-6

CDR3 protein: CSVAPGPNYGYTF
clone size: .
D gene: .
CDR3 length: 13
V gene: TRBV29-1
J gene: TRBJ1-2

CDR3 protein: CASSLSGTSGRIYEQFF
clone size: .
D gene: TRBD2
CDR3 length: 17
V gene: TRBV7-2
J gene: TRBJ2-1

CDR3 protein: CASSLVFLNQPQHF
clone size: .
D gene: .
CDR3 length: 14
V gene: TRBV7-2
J gene: TRBJ1-5

CDR3 protein: CASSQDLAGTLNTGELFF
clone size: .
D gene: .
CDR3 length: 18
V gene: TRBV14
J gene: TRBJ2-2

CDR3 protein: CASSTTSYNEQFF
clone size: .
D gene: .
CDR3 length: 13
V gene: TRBV27
J gene: TRBJ2-1

CDR3 protein: CASSPLVGTGETEAFF
clone size: .
D gene: TRBD1
CDR3 length: 16
V gene: TRBV5-1
J gene: TRBJ1-1